This TCR beta chain stems from a study of T cell responses to AZD1222 COVID-19 vaccine. Background on the study: Second-dose schedules of about 4 or about 12 weeks were combined. Findings of the study overall: Clonal diversity was possibly underestimated; the donors were predominantly white British and more often female. All repertoire sampling was performed exclusively after the peak T cell response.

Using immunoSEQ multiplex PCR, the repertoire was profiled, and TCRdb retains in-frame clones only, with some absent. Of 150,000 or so clones listed, around 89% are singletons. To note about this clone: The antigen remains unidentified.

This TCR derives from an adult in good health. Sequenced material: peripheral blood, taken on day 0 of AZD1222 vaccination.

The CDR3 is CASAVHTKNIQYF. The CDR3 region has the DNA TGTGCCAGCGCTGTCCATACCAAAAACATTCAGTACTTC. This chain joins TRBV7-2 and TRBJ2-4, with D uncertain. CDR1 and CDR2 from the germline V gene are SGHTA and FQGNSA. The ends were cut back, 8 bases at V and 2 bases at J, with 10 bases in the middle. The CDR3 sequence is 13 residues long.